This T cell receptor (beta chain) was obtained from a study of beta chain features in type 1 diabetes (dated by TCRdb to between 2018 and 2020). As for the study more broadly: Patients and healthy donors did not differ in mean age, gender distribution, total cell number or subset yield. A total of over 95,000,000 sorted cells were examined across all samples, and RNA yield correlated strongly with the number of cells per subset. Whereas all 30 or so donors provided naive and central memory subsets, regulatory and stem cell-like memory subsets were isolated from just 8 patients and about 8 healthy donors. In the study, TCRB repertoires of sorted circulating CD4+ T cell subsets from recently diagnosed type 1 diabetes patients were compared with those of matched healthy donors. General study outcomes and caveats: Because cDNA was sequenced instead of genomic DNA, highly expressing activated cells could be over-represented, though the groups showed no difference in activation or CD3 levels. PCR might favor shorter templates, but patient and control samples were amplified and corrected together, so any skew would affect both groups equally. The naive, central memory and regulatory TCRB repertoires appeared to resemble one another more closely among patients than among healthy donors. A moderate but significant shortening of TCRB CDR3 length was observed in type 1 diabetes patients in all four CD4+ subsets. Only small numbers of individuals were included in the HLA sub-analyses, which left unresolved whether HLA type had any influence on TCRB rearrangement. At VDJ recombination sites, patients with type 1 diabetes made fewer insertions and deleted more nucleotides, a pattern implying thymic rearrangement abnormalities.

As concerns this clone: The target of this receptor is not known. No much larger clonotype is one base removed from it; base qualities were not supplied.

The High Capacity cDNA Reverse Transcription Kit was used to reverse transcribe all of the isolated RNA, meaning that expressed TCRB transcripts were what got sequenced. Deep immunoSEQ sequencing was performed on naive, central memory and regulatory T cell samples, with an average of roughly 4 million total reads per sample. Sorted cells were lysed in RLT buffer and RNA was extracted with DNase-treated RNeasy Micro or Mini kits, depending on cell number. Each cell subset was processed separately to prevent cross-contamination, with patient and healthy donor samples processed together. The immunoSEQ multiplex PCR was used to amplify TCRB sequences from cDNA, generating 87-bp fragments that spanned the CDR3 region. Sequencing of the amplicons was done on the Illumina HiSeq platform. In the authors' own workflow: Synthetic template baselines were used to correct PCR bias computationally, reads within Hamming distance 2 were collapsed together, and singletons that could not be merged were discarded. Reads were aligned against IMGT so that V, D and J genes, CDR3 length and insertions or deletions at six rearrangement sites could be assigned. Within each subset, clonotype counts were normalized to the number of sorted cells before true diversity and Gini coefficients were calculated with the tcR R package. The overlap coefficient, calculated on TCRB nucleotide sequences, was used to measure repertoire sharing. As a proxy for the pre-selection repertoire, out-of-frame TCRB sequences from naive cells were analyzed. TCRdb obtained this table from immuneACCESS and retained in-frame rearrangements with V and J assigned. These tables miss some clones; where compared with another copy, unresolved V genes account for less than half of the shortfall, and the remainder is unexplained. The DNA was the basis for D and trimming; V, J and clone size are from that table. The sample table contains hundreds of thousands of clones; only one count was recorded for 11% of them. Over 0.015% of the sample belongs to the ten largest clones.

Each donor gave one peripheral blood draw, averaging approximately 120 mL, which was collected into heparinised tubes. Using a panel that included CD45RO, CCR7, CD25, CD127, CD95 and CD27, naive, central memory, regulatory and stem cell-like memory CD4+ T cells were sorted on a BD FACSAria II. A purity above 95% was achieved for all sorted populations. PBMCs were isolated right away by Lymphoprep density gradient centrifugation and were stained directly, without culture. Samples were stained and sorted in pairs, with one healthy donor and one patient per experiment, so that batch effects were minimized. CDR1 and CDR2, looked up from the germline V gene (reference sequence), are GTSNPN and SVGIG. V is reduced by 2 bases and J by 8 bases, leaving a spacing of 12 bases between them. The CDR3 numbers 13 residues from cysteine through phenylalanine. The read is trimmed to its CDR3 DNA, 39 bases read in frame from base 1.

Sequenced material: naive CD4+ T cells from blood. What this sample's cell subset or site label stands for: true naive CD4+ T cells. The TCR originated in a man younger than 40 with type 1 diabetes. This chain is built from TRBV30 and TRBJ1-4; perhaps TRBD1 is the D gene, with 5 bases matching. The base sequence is TGTGCCTGGAGTTTAGGAGGGGACGAAAAACTGTTTTTT. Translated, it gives CAWSLGGDEKLFF.